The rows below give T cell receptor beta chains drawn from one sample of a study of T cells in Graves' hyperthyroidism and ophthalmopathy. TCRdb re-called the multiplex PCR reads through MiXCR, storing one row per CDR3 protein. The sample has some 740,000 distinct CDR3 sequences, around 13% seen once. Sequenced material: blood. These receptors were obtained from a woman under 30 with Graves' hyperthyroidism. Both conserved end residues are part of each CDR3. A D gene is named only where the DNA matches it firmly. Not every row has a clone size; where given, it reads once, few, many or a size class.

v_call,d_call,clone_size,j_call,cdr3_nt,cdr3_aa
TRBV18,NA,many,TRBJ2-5,TGTGCCAGCTCACGAACAGGGCAAGAGACCCAGTACTTC,CASSRTGQETQYF
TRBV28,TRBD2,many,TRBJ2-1,TGTGCCAGCAGTTCCCCTCTAGCGGGAGGGTTTAATGAGCAGTTCTTC,CASSSPLAGGFNEQFF
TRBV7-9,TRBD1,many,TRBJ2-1,TGTGCCAGCATACCGACAGGGAACAATGAGCAGTTCTTC,CASIPTGNNEQFF
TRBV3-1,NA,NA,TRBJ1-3,TGTGCCAGCAGCCAAGAGGTCATGCTGCAGGCTGGAAACACCATATATTTT,CASSQEVMLQAGNTIYF
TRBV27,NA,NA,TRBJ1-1,TGTGCCAGCAGTTTAATTGGGCAGAACACTGAAGCTTTCTTT,CASSLIGQNTEAFF
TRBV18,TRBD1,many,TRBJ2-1,TGTGCCAGCTCACCACCCAGGGGGCCCTTCAATGAGCAGTTCTTC,CASSPPRGPFNEQFF
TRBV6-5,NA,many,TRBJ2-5,TGTGCCAGCAGTTACTCGGCTGGTCAAGAGACCCAGTACTTC,CASSYSAGQETQYF
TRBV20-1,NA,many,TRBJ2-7,TGCAGTGCTAGGGGTTTCCTTGGGGACGAGCAGTACTTC,CSARGFLGDEQYF
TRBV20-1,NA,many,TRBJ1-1,TGCAGTGCAGCCGCGGGGAACACTGAAGCTTTCTTT,CSAAAGNTEAFF
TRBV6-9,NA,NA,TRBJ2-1,TGCGCCAGCAGTGATGTGCGGGCCCGCTCCTACAATGAGCAGTTCTTC,CASSDVRARSYNEQFF
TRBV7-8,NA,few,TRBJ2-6,TGTGCCAGCAGCTTTCGGAGGGGCGCTTCTGGGGCCAACGTCCTGACTTTC,CASSFRRGASGANVLTF
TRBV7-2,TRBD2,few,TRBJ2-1,TGTGCCAGCAGCTTAGATCCCGGGACTAGCTACCACAATGAGCAGTTCTTC,CASSLDPGTSYHNEQFF
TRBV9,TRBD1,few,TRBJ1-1,TGTGCCAGCAGGGTGGGACAGATAAGTGAAGCTTTCTTT,CASRVGQISEAFF
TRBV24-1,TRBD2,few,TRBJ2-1,TGTGCCACCAGTGAGCGGGGGGAGCCCGACTCTGAGCAGTTCTTC,CATSERGEPDSEQFF
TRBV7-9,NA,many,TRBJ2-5,TGTGCCAGCAGCTTAGCCATCGGATCGGAGACCCAGTACTTC,CASSLAIGSETQYF
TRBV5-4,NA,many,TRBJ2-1,TGTGCCAGCAGCCCGGACACGAGCTCCTACAATGAGCAGTTCTTC,CASSPDTSSYNEQFF
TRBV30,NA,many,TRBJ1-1,TGTGCCTGGAGTGTCCTCCAGAACACTGAAGCTTTCTTT,CAWSVLQNTEAFF
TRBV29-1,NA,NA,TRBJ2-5,TGCAGCGTTGAAGAAGGACGCGGCCAAGAGACCCAGTACTTC,CSVEEGRGQETQYF
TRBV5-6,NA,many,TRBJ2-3,TGTGCCAGCAGCCCCCGGAGGGGGGGAAGCACAGATACGCAGTATTTT,CASSPRRGGSTDTQYF
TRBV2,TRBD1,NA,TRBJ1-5,TGTGCCAGCAGGGACGACAGGGGAAATCAGCCCCAGCATTTT,CASRDDRGNQPQHF
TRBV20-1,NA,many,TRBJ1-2,TGCAGTGCTAGTGGAGCTCCTAACTATGGCTACACCTTC,CSASGAPNYGYTF
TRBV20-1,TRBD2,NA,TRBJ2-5,TGCAGTGCTAACAAGATCCCCGGGGGGTACCAAGAGACCCAGTACTTC,CSANKIPGGYQETQYF
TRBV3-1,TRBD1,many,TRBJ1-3,TGTGCCAGCAGCCAGCCCCCGGGACAGGGGGCAGACACCATATATTTT,CASSQPPGQGADTIYF
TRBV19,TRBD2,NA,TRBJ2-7,TGTGCCAGTAGTAACCACCTTACTAGCGGCTCCTCCTACGAGCAGTACTTC,CASSNHLTSGSSYEQYF
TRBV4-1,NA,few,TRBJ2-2,TGCGCCAGCAGCTTCGACAGGGAGGACACCGGGGAGCTGTTTTTT,CASSFDREDTGELFF
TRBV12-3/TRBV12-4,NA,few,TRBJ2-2,TGTGCCAGCATCGCGAGAGGACTGTCGAGAGGGGAGCTGTTTTTT,CASIARGLSRGELFF
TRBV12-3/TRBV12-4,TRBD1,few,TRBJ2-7,TGTGCCAGCAGCTCTGGTCGACAGGGCCCCTACGAGCAGTACTTC,CASSSGRQGPYEQYF
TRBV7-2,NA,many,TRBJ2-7,TGTGCCAGCAGCCCGGTCGGGGGACAGACCTACGAGCAGTACTTC,CASSPVGGQTYEQYF
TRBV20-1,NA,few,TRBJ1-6,TGCAGTGCTAGAGATGTAGCTAATTCACCCCTCCACTTT,CSARDVANSPLHF
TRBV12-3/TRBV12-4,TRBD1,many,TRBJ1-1,TGTGCCAGCATCTCCTGGCCGGGACAGGGGGTTTGGACTGAAGCTTTCTTT,CASISWPGQGVWTEAFF
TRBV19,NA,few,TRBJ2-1,TGTGCCAGTACCATAAGCCTGAGCTCCTACAATGAGCAGTTCTTC,CASTISLSSYNEQFF
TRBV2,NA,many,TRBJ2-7,TGTGCCAGCAGTGCGGAGTGGGGTTACGAGCAGTACTTC,CASSAEWGYEQYF
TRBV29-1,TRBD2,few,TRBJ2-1,TGCAGCGTTAAACCTAGCGGTAGCTCCTACAATGAGCAGTTCTTC,CSVKPSGSSYNEQFF
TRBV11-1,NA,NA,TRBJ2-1,TGTGCCAGCAGCTTAATGCTCGCCCAAAGCTCCTACAATGGGCAGTTCTTC,CASSLMLAQSSYNGQFF
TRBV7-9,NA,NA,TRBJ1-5,TGTGCCAGCAGCTTTGCCGCAGATCAGCCCCAGCATTTT,CASSFAADQPQHF
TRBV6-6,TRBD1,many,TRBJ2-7,TGTGCCAGCAGTTACAGTCGGGACAGGGTCCACGAGCAGTACTTC,CASSYSRDRVHEQYF
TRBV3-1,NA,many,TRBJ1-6,TGTGCCAGCAGCCCGTTGGGGGGTTCACCCCTCCACTTT,CASSPLGGSPLHF
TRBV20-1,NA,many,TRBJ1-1,TGCAGTGCTAGAACGGGGTCGTCTACGAACACTGAAGCTTTCTTT,CSARTGSSTNTEAFF
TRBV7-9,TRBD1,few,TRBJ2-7,TGTGCCAGCAGCAAGGGACAGGTCTACGAGCAGTACTTC,CASSKGQVYEQYF
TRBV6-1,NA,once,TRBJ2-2,TGTGCCAGCGGAAAGGTGGCAGGGGCTGCCGGGGAGCTGTTTTTT,CASGKVAGAAGELFF
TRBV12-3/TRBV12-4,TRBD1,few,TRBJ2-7,TGTGCCAGCAGGGGGGGGGGGACAGGGACCTACGAGCAGTACTTC,CASRGGGTGTYEQYF
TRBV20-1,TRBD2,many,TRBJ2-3,TGCAGTGCTAGAATAGCGGGAAGGGGCACAGATACGCAGTATTTT,CSARIAGRGTDTQYF
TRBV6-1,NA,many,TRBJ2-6,TGTGCCAGCAGTCCTATGGGCACCGGGGCCAACGTCCTGACTTTC,CASSPMGTGANVLTF
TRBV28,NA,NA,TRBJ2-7,TGTGCCAGCAGTTTATACAGGGTTGAGAACGAGCAGTACTTC,CASSLYRVENEQYF
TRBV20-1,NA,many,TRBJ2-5,TGCAGTGCTAGAGATGCCGGGACCCCTCAAGAGACCCAGTACTTC,CSARDAGTPQETQYF
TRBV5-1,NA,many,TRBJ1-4,TGCGCCAGCAGCACGACACCGAAAAATGAAAAACTGTTTTTT,CASSTTPKNEKLFF
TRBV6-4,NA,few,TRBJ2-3,TGTGCCAGCAGTGAAGGGGCGGGGGCTAGCACAGATACGCAGTATTTT,CASSEGAGASTDTQYF
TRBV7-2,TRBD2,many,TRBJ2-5,TGTGCCAGCAGCTTAGAGCCGGGACTAGCGGGATATAAACCCCAGTACTTC,CASSLEPGLAGYKPQYF
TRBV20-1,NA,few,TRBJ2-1,TGCAGTGCTAGAGATAGGCAGCTCACCTACAATGAGCAGTTCTTC,CSARDRQLTYNEQFF
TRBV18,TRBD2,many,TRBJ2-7,TGTGCCAGCTCACCGACCGGACTAGCGGGGACCTACGAGCAGTACTTC,CASSPTGLAGTYEQYF
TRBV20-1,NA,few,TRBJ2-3,TGCAGTGCCCCGCCGGAGGCATTTACCAGCACAGATACGCAGTATTTT,CSAPPEAFTSTDTQYF
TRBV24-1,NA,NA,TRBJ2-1,TGTGCCACCAGTGACCGAAGAAGCTCCTACAATGAGCAGTTCTTC,CATSDRRSSYNEQFF
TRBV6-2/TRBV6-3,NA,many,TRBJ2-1,TGTGCCAGCAGCCCCCAGTTGACCGGGACGAGGTTTGTGGGTGAGCAGTTCTTC,CASSPQLTGTRFVGEQFF
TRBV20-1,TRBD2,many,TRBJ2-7,TGCAGTGCTAGAGATCCAGGACTAGCAGCATACGAGCAGTACTTC,CSARDPGLAAYEQYF